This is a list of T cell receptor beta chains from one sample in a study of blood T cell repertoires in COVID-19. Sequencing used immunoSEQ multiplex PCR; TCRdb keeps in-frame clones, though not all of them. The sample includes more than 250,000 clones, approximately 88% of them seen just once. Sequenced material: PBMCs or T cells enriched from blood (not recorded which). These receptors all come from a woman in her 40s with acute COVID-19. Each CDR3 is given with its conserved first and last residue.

CDR3: CSVDGGGTDTQYF
V: TRBV29-1
length: 13

CDR3: CASSDGGWGAGGTEAFF
V: TRBV7-2
length: 17

CDR3: CASRLEGAGQETQYF
V: TRBV12-2
length: 15

CDR3: CASSTLTGYQPQHF
V: TRBV28
length: 14

CDR3: CSVVVGDSGANVLTF
V: TRBV29-1
length: 15

CDR3: CASRASGSRAYEQYF
V: TRBV28
length: 15

CDR3: CATSRGVLTDTQYF
V: TRBV15
length: 14

CDR3: CASSHEGRIRGRDNYGYTF
V: TRBV3-1/TRBV3-2
length: 19

CDR3: CASSVGRGHNSNTGELFF
V: TRBV9
length: 18

CDR3: CASSLTGGLNTGELFF
V: TRBV5-8
length: 16

CDR3: CASKDRDGAAGAFF
V: TRBV19
length: 14

CDR3: CASSLMDYGRYEQYF
V: TRBV27
length: 15

CDR3: CASSADRVWETQYF
V: TRBV18
length: 14

CDR3: CASNPGLAGNNEQFF
V: TRBV19
length: 15

CDR3: CATSDLFGGADTQYF
V: TRBV24-1
length: 15

CDR3: CASSPPDRIGQPQHF
V: TRBV28
length: 15

CDR3: CASSPGGNQPQHF
V: TRBV23-1
length: 13

CDR3: CASSGSGTSSYNEQFF
V: TRBV7-9
length: 16

CDR3: CASSTGGGTVEFF
V: TRBV9
length: 13

CDR3: CASSLFRDSSQPQHF
V: TRBV2
length: 15

CDR3: CATSDLLPGGRGETQYF
V: TRBV24-1
length: 17

CDR3: CASSPRSAGNTEAFF
V: TRBV5-1
length: 15

CDR3: CASSLNRGAYTEAFF
V: TRBV28
length: 15

CDR3: CATSRELAGGPDNEQFF
V: TRBV15
length: 17

CDR3: CASSEKLASNYNEQFF
V: TRBV9
length: 16

CDR3: CAISEPTGGNEKLFF
V: TRBV10-3
length: 15

CDR3: CAWSTQGTQPQHF
V: TRBV30
length: 13

CDR3: CSVGDSAGELFF
V: TRBV29-1
length: 12

CDR3: CAISEDQWLQEAFF
V: TRBV10-3
length: 14

CDR3: CAWCSSSGHTGELFF
V: TRBV30
length: 15

CDR3: CASRGASADTQYF
V: TRBV28
length: 13

CDR3: CASSIRGADTEAFF
V: TRBV19
length: 14

CDR3: CASRLGGNEQFF
V: TRBV7-9
length: 12

CDR3: CASSLDIAPEQFF
V: TRBV7-9
length: 13

CDR3: CASSQDRQDGNTIYF
V: TRBV5-4
length: 15

CDR3: CASSLEGVSYEQYF
V: TRBV7-9
length: 14

CDR3: CASRLGQGRQETQYF
V: TRBV5-6
length: 15

CDR3: CASSQVRGSSYNEQFF
V: TRBV4-3
length: 16

CDR3: CASSLGAGDTHTEAFF
V: TRBV28
length: 16

CDR3: CASSDGTGIYYGYTF
V: TRBV10-2
length: 15

CDR3: CASSQVAGGDNEQFF
V: TRBV3-1/TRBV3-2
length: 15

CDR3: CASSQGVADSGNTIYF
V: TRBV4-2
length: 16

CDR3: CASSQDVGQGRFHQPQHF
V: TRBV4-3
length: 18

CDR3: CASSLGGTRQFF
V: TRBV11-3
length: 12

CDR3: CASSLVAGERLNEQFF
V: TRBV7-9
length: 16

CDR3: CASSLGTDGNTIYF
V: TRBV5-1
length: 14

CDR3: CASSYAGGVEPQHF
V: TRBV6-6
length: 14

CDR3: CASSLIPGQRGSPLHF
V: TRBV27
length: 16

CDR3: CASSPTGYHQPQHF
V: TRBV19
length: 14

CDR3: CASSIGPGGESNQPQHF
V: TRBV19
length: 17

CDR3: CATSDKNRYTGELFF
V: TRBV24-1
length: 15

CDR3: CASSMDEGAQETQYF
V: TRBV19
length: 15

CDR3: CASSSQGSNEQFF
V: TRBV12-3/TRBV12-4
length: 13

CDR3: CASSPGSGLAVSNEQFF
V: TRBV18
length: 17

CDR3: CASSPLLTGMNTEAFF
V: TRBV14
length: 16

CDR3: CASSLGPVYGYTF
V: TRBV3-1/TRBV3-2
length: 13

CDR3: CAWDPGQGSYSNQPQHF
V: TRBV30
length: 17

CDR3: CASSVQGANYGYTF
V: TRBV27
length: 14

CDR3: CAISEGGGGQPQHF
V: TRBV10-3
length: 14